This T cell receptor beta chain was observed in a study of T cell responses to AZD1222 COVID-19 vaccine. Whole-study findings and limits: Clonal diversity was possibly underestimated; the donors were predominantly white British and more often female.

Produced via immunoSEQ multiplex PCR; TCRdb's table is partial and in-frame only. The sample holds about 110,000 clones, around 84% seen once. The ends were cut back, 4 bases at V and 7 bases at J, with 12 bases in the middle. Germline CDR1 reads SGHDT; CDR2 reads YYEEEE. The CDR3 has 13 residues. As for this clone: Its cognate antigen is unknown.

The genes are TRBV5-6 and TRBJ1-5, with D uncertain. This receptor was taken from an adult in good health. The source was peripheral blood, collected on day 0 of AZD1222 vaccination. CDR3 amino acids: CASSLRLGQPQHF. The CDR3 DNA sequence: TGTGCCAGCAGCCTCCGGTTGGGCCAGCCCCAGCATTTT.